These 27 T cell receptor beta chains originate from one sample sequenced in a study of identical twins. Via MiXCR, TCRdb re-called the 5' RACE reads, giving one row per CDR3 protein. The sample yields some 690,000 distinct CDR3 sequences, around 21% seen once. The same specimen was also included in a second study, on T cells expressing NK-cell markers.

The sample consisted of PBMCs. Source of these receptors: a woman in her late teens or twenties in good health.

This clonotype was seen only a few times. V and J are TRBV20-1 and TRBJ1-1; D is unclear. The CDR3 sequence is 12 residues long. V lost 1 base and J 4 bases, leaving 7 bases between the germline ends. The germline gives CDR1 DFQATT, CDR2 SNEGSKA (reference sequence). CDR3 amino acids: CSARGHRTEAFF. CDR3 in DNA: TGCAGTGCTAGAGGGCACCGCACTGAAGCTTTCTTT.

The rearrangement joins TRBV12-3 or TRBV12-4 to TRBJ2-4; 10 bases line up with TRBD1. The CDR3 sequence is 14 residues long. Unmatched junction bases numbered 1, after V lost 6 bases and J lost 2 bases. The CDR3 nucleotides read TGTGCCAGCAGGACAGGGGGCTCCAAAAACATTCAGTACTTC. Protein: CASRTGGSKNIQYF.

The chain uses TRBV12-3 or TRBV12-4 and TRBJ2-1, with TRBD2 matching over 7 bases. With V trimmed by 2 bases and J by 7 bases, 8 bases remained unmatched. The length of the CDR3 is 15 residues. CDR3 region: CASSLKSGIGNEQFF. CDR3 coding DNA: TGTGCCAGCAGTTTAAAGAGCGGGATCGGGAATGAGCAGTTCTTC.

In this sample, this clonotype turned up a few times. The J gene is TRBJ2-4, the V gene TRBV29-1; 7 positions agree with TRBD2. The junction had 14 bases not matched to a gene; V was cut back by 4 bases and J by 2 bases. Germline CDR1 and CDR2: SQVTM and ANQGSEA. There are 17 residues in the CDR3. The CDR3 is CSVGVLGRERTKNIQYF. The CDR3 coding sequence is TGCAGCGTTGGGGTCCTAGGGCGGGAGCGGACCAAAAACATTCAGTACTTC.

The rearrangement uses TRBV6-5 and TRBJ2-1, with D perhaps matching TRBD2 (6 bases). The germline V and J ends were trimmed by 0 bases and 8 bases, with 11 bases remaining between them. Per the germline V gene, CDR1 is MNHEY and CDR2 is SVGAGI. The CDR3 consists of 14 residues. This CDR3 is CASSYSAGTDEQFF. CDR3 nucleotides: TGTGCCAGCAGTTACTCGGCGGGAACGGATGAGCAGTTCTTC.

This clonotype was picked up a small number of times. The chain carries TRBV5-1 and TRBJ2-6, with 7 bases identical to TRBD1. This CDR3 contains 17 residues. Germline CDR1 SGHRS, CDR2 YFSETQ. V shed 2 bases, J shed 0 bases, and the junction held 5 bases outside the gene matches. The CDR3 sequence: CASSFGQASSGANVLTF. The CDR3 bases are TGCGCCAGCAGCTTTGGACAGGCCTCCTCTGGGGCCAACGTCCTGACTTTC.

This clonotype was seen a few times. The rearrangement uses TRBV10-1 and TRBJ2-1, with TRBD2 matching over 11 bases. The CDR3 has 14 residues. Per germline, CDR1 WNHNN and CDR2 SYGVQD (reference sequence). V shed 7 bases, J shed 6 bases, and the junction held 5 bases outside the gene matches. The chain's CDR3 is CASKPSGRLNEQFF. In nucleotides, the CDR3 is TGCGCCAGCAAGCCTAGCGGGAGGCTCAATGAGCAGTTCTTC.

In nucleotides, the CDR3 is TGTGCCAGCAGCCGCCCGGACAGACTCTATGGCTACACCTTC. This translates into CASSRPDRLYGYTF. The J gene is TRBJ1-2, the V gene TRBV6-1, with D possibly TRBD1 on 6 matching bases. This CDR3 contains 14 residues. The germline V and J ends were trimmed by 6 bases and 4 bases, with 15 bases remaining between them. The germline V gene encodes CDR1 MNHNS and CDR2 SASEGT.

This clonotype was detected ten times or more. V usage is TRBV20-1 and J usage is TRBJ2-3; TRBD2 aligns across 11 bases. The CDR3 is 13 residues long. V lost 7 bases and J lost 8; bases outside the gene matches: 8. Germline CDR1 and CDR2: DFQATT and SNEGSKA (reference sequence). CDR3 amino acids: CSGGLAGGATQYF. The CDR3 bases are TGCAGTGGAGGTCTAGCGGGAGGAGCTACGCAGTATTTT.

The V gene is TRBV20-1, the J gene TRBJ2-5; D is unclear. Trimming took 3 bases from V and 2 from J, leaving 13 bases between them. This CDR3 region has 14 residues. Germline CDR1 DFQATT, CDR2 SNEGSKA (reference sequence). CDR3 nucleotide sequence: TGCAGTGCTAGCTGGCGGATGGCGCAAGAGACCCAGTACTTC. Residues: CSASWRMAQETQYF.

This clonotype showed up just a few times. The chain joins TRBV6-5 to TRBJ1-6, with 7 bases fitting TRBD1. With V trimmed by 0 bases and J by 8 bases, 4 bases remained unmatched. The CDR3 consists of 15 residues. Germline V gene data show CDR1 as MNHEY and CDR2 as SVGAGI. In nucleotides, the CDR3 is TGTGCCAGCAGTTACTCGGAGCAGGGGGATTCACCCCTCCACTTT. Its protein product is CASSYSEQGDSPLHF.

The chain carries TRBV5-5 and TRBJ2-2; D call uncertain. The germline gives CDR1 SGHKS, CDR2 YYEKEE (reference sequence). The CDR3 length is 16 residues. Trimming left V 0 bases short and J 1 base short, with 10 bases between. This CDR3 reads CASSLGAQMNTGELFF. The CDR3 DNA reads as TGTGCCAGCAGCTTGGGGGCCCAAATGAACACCGGGGAGCTGTTTTTT.

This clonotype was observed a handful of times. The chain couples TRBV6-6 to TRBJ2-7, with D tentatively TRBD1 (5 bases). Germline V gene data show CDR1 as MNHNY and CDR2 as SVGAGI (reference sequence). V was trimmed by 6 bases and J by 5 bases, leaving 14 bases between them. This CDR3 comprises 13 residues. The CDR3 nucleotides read TGTGCCAGCAGCGCTAAGTCGACAGACGAGCAGTACTTC. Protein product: CASSAKSTDEQYF.

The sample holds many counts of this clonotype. The CDR3 nucleotides are TGCAGCGTTAGGGGCAGGCGGGATCCCTTAACCTACGAGCAGTACTTC. Its protein product is CSVRGRRDPLTYEQYF. This sequence joins TRBV29-1 and TRBJ2-7, with D maybe TRBD2 (6 bases). The CDR3 has 16 residues. Germline V gives CDR1 SQVTM, CDR2 ANQGSEA. Trimming removed 5 bases from V and 2 bases from J, with 22 bases in between.

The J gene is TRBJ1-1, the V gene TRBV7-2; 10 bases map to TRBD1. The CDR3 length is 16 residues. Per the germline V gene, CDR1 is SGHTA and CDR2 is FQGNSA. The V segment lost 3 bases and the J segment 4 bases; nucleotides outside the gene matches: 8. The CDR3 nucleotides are TGTGCCAGCAGCTTCTCTGACAGGGGGCGACGCACTGAAGCTTTCTTT. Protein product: CASSFSDRGRRTEAFF.

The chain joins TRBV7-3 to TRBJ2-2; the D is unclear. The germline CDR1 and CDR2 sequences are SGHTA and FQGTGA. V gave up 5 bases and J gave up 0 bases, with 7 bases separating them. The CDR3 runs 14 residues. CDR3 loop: CASSPLPNTGELFF. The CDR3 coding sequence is TGTGCCAGCAGCCCCCTCCCGAACACCGGGGAGCTGTTTTTT.

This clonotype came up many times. The CDR3, as DNA: TGCAGTGCTAGAGAGGTAGCAGATACGCAGTATTTT. This translates into CSAREVADTQYF. The gene calls are TRBV20-1 and TRBJ2-3, with D uncertain. The CDR3 runs 12 residues. V lost 0 bases and J lost 4, with 5 bases in between. Germline V gene sequence: CDR1 DFQATT, CDR2 SNEGSKA (reference sequence).

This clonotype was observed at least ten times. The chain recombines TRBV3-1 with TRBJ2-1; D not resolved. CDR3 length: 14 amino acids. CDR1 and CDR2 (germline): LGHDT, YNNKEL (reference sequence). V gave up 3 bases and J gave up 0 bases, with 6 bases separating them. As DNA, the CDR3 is TGTGCCAGCAGCCAGGGAAGCTCCTACAATGAGCAGTTCTTC. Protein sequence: CASSQGSSYNEQFF.

The CDR3 spells CSARDMEPNQYF. In DNA, the CDR3 is TGCAGTGCTAGAGATATGGAGCCTAATCAGTACTTC. This rearrangement joins TRBV20-1 to TRBJ2-4, with D uncertain. Germline CDR1 is DFQATT and CDR2 is SNEGSKA (reference sequence). V gave up 0 bases and J gave up 12 bases, with 12 bases separating them. This CDR3 has 12 residues.

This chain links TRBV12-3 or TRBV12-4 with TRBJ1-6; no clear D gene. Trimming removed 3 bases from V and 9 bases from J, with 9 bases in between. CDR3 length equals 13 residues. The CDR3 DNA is TGTGCCAGCAGTTTTCGGTGGGGTTCACCCCTCCACTTT. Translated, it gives CASSFRWGSPLHF.

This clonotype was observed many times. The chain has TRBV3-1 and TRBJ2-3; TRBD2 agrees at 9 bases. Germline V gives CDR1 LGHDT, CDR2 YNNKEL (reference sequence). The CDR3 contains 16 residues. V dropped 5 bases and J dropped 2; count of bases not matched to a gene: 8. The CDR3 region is CASSSWTSAFTDTQYF. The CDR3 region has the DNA TGTGCCAGCAGCTCGTGGACTAGCGCCTTCACAGATACGCAGTATTTT.

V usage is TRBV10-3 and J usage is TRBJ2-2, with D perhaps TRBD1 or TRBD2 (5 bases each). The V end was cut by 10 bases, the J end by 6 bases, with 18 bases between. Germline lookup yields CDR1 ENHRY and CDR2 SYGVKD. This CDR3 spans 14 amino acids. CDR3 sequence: CATRWDLAAGELFF. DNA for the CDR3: TGTGCCACCCGATGGGACCTTGCGGCCGGGGAGCTGTTTTTT.

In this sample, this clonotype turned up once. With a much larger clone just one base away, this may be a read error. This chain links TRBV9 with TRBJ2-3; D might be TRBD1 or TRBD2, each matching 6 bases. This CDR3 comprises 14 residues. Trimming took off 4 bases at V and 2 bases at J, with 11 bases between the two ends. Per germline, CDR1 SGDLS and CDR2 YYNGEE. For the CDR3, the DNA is TGTGCCAGCAGCCCACCGGGGGCCACAGATACGCAGTATTTT. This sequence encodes CASSPPGATDTQYF.

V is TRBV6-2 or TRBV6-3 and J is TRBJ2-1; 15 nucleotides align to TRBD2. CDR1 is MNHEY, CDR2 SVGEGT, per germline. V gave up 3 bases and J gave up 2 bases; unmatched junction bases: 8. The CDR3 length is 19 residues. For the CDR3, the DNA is TGTGCCAGCAGTTATCCCGGACTAGCGGGAGGGCCGGCCTACAATGAGCAGTTCTTC. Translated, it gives CASSYPGLAGGPAYNEQFF.

The CDR3 region has the DNA TGTGCCAGCAGTTCTCGGCCCCGAGTTAACACAGATACGCAGTATTTT. Translation: CASSSRPRVNTDTQYF. V and J are TRBV6-5 and TRBJ2-3, with D hard to call. This CDR3 contains 16 residues. V was shortened by 4 bases and J by 2 bases, with 16 bases between the two germline ends. Germline V lookup: CDR1 MNHEY, CDR2 SVGAGI.

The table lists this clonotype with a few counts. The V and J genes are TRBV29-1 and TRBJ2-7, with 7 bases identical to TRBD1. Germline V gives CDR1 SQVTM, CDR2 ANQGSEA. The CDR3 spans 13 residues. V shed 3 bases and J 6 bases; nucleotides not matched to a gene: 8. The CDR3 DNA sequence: TGCAGCGTTGACTCGACAGGGTTAGGCGAGCAGTACTTC. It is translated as CSVDSTGLGEQYF.

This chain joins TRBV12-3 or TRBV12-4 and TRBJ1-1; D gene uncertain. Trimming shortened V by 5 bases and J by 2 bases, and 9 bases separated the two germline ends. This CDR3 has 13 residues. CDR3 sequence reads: CASSVTLNTEAFF. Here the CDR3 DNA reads TGTGCCAGCAGTGTGACCCTTAACACTGAAGCTTTCTTT.